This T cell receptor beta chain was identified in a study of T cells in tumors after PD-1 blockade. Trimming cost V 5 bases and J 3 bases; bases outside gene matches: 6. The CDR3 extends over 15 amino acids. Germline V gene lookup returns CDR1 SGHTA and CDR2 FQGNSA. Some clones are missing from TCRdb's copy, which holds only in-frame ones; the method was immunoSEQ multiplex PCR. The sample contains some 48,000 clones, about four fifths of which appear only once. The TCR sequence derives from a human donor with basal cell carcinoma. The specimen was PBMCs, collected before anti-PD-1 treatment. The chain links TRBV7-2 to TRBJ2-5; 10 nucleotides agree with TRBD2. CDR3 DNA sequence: TGTGCCAGCAGCCTTACTAGCGGGGTAAAAGAGACCCAGTACTTC. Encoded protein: CASSLTSGVKETQYF.